This T cell receptor (beta chain) was observed in a study of post-analysis software for immune sequencing data. Study results and limitations: Patients had higher frequencies than controls of about five TRBV segments, including TRBV5-6, TRBV5-1 and TRBV20-1.

Unique-molecular-identifier-tagged TCR beta cDNA libraries were used. TCRdb itself ran the PCR reads through MiXCR, one entry per CDR3 protein. The sample has more than 500,000 distinct CDR3 sequences; approximately 31% are singletons. V lost 4 bases to trimming and J lost 6 bases, with 18 bases between them. This CDR3 is built from 16 residues. The V gene's germline CDR1 is MDHEN and CDR2 SYDVKM. A word on this clonotype: The antigen remains unidentified.

The chain combines TRBV28 with TRBJ1-4; D gene uncertain. This TCR came from a girl aged 2 to 17 with multiple sclerosis. The sample was blood. The CDR3: CASSYPRTRQDEKLFF. Here the CDR3 DNA reads TGTGCCAGCAGTTACCCCAGAACCCGGCAGGATGAAAAACTGTTTTTT.